Below, 23 T cell receptor beta chains from the same sample are listed, as sequenced in a study of CD8 T cells in ankylosing spondylitis. TCRdb recomputed calls from the 5' RACE reads with MiXCR, one row per CDR3 protein. Of fewer than 130,000 distinct CDR3 sequences listed, around 24% are singletons. Sample: synovial fluid, either unsorted or a sorted T cell fraction (not recorded which). These receptors all come from a male donor with ankylosing spondylitis.

This clonotype has a handful of counts. The J gene is TRBJ2-1, the V gene TRBV5-1, with 14 nucleotides matching TRBD2. Per the germline V gene, CDR1 is SGHRS and CDR2 is YFSETQ. The CDR3 loop spans 17 amino acids. The junction had 2 bases not matched to a gene; V was cut back by 3 bases and J by 0 bases. The CDR3 bases are TGCGCCAGCAGCTCCGGACTAGCGGGAGGCTCCTACAATGAGCAGTTCTTC. Protein product: CASSSGLAGGSYNEQFF.

The gene calls are TRBV7-8 and TRBJ2-5; no reliable D call. The CDR3 sequence is 12 residues long. Trimming stripped 3 bases from V and 5 bases from J, with 7 bases between. The germline V gene encodes CDR1 SGHVS and CDR2 FQNEAQ. CDR3 amino acids: CASSLSPETQYF. The CDR3 DNA sequence: TGTGCCAGCAGCTTGAGTCCGGAGACCCAGTACTTC.

Only a few counts were recorded for this clonotype. The V call is TRBV7-9, the J call TRBJ2-7, with 7 bases that match TRBD1. The ends lost 3 bases at V and 0 bases at J; junction bases unmatched: 11. Germline V CDR1 and CDR2: SEHNR, FQNEAQ (reference sequence). The CDR3 is 17 amino acids. The CDR3 DNA reads TGTGCCAGCAGCTTCAGAACAACAGGGGATCACTCCTACGAGCAGTACTTC. Translation: CASSFRTTGDHSYEQYF.

Notes on this clonotype: Its ends do not fully match the called genes, so a read error is possible. The chain employs TRBV12-3 or TRBV12-4 and TRBJ2-5; D is uncertain. CDR3 length equals 13 residues. CDR3 sequence (DNA): TGTGCCAGCAGTCCCAGGCCCCAAGGGACCCAGTACTTC. Protein: CASSPRPQGTQYF.

The V and J genes are TRBV15 and TRBJ1-1, with 7 bases matching TRBD1. Germline V lookup: CDR1 LNHNV, CDR2 YYDKDF (reference sequence). Unmatched junction bases numbered 8, after V lost 0 bases and J lost 1 base. The length of the CDR3 is 17 residues. The CDR3, as DNA: TGTGCCACCAGCAGAGATATCACACGGGACAGGAACACTGAAGCTTTCTTT. It encodes CATSRDITRDRNTEAFF.

The genes are TRBV12-3 or TRBV12-4 and TRBJ1-1; D perhaps matches TRBD1 (6 bases). The CDR3 sequence is 13 residues long. Trimming left V 5 bases short and J 11 bases short, with 18 bases between. This CDR3 reads CASSPVGGGDAFF. Written as DNA, the CDR3 is TGTGCCAGCAGTCCAGTAGGGGGGGGGGACGCTTTCTTT.

The V and J genes are TRBV11-2 and TRBJ2-1, with D tentatively TRBD2 (5 bases). The CDR3 is 14 residues long. V was trimmed by 5 bases and J by 8 bases, leaving 16 bases between them. The germline CDR1 and CDR2 sequences are SGHAT and FQNNGV. CDR3 DNA sequence: TGTGCCAGCAGCCCTCGTCGGGGAGTGGATGAGCAGTTCTTC. Its protein product is CASSPRRGVDEQFF.

This clonotype has only one observation. The gene calls are TRBV5-1 and TRBJ2-6, with a tentative D call TRBD2 (5 bases). V lost 0 bases, J lost 0 bases, and 13 bases lay in between. The germline CDR1 and CDR2 sequences are SGHRS and YFSETQ. The CDR3 totals 18 residues. The CDR3 nucleotides read TGCGCCAGCAGCTTGGATGGGAGAGTCTTCTCTGGGGCCAACGTCCTGACTTTC. Encoded protein: CASSLDGRVFSGANVLTF.

This chain uses TRBV29-1 with TRBJ2-1; TRBD1 matches at 12 bases. Germline-derived CDR1 and CDR2 are SQVTM and ANQGSEA. With 6 bases clipped from V and 4 bases from J, the junction kept 7 bases outside the gene matches. The CDR3 runs 15 residues. The CDR3 sequence is CSVTGTGGSYNEQFF. The CDR3 coding sequence is TGCAGCGTAACCGGGACAGGGGGCTCGTACAATGAGCAGTTCTTC.

The rearrangement uses TRBV12-3 or TRBV12-4 and TRBJ2-2; tentatively, D is TRBD2 (6 bases). The V gene lost 2 bases and the J gene lost 7 bases, with 8 bases spanning the gap. The CDR3 contains 13 residues. The CDR3 loop is CASSLQGGGELFF. CDR3 nucleotide sequence: TGTGCCAGCAGTTTACAGGGAGGCGGGGAGCTGTTTTTT.

This clonotype was counted between two and nine times. The V call is TRBV20-1, the J call TRBJ2-1; tentatively, D is TRBD2 (6 bases). V was pared by 3 bases and J by 6 bases, with 9 bases between. Germline values: CDR1 DFQATT, CDR2 SNEGSKA (reference sequence). This CDR3 spans 12 amino acids. The CDR3 sequence is CSASGSFNEQFF. Here the CDR3 DNA reads TGCAGTGCTAGCGGGAGTTTCAATGAGCAGTTCTTC.

This clonotype was detected only a few times. The genes are TRBV14 and TRBJ2-1; perhaps TRBD2 as D (8 bases). Germline lookup yields CDR1 SGHDN and CDR2 FVKESK. The ends were cut back, 8 bases at V and 2 bases at J, with 13 bases in the middle. The CDR3 covers 14 residues. For the CDR3, the DNA is TGTGCCAGCGGGACAGCGGGAGCCTACAATGAGCAGTTCTTC. It yields the protein CASGTAGAYNEQFF. The variable domain in full, completed from reference TRBV14 and TRBJ2-1, reads EAGVTQFPSHSVIEKGQTVTLRCDPISGHDNLYWYRRVMGKEIKFLLHFVKESKQDESGMPNNRFLAERTGGTYSTLKVQPAELEDSGVYFCASGTAGAYNEQFFGPGTRLTVL.

This chain uses TRBV7-6 with TRBJ2-3; 9 bases map to TRBD2. The V gene's germline CDR1 is SGHVS and CDR2 FNYEAQ. CDR3 size: 17 residues. The junction had 8 bases not matched to a gene; V was cut back by 1 base and J by 3 bases. The CDR3 sequence is CASSLEIGGRETDTQYF. CDR3 DNA sequence: TGTGCCAGCAGCTTAGAGATCGGCGGGAGGGAAACAGATACGCAGTATTTT.

This clonotype was seen repeatedly, ten times or more. V gene TRBV3-1 combines with J gene TRBJ2-5; D may be TRBD1 or TRBD2 (6 bases each). The V end lost 1 base, the J end lost 5 bases, and 17 bases lay between the germline ends. Germline CDR1 reads LGHDT; CDR2 reads YNNKEL (reference sequence). The CDR3 has 16 amino acids. CDR3 DNA sequence: TGTGCCAGCAGCCAAGTGGGATGGGGGGCTGGTGAGACCCAGTACTTC. Translating gives CASSQVGWGAGETQYF.

The chain links TRBV20-1 to TRBJ2-1; D perhaps matches TRBD2 (5 bases). This CDR3 region has 11 residues. The ends were cut back, 3 bases at V and 11 bases at J, with 11 bases in the middle. Germline CDR1 and CDR2: DFQATT and SNEGSKA (reference sequence). Here the CDR3 reads CSAREAPKQFF. The CDR3, as DNA: TGCAGTGCTAGGGAGGCCCCAAAGCAGTTCTTC.

This clonotype was observed a handful of times. This sequence joins TRBV10-2 and TRBJ1-1, with D perhaps matching TRBD1 (6 bases). The germline V gene has CDR1 WSHSY and CDR2 SAAADI. The V gene lost 3 bases and the J gene lost 2 bases, with 7 bases spanning the gap. This CDR3 has 13 amino acids. The CDR3 DNA reads as TGCGCCAGCAGTGACAGGGGAAACACTGAAGCTTTCTTT. It yields the protein CASSDRGNTEAFF.

This clonotype was observed a handful of times. The gene calls are TRBV7-9 and TRBJ1-4, with D hard to call. In germline, CDR1 is SEHNR, CDR2 FQNEAQ (reference sequence). With 2 bases removed from V and 5 bases from J, the gap between germline ends came to 12 bases. The CDR3 length is 15 residues. CDR3 in DNA: TGTGCCAGCAGCTTACCGCTTTTCACGAATGAAAAACTGTTTTTT. This codes for CASSLPLFTNEKLFF.

This clonotype was observed at least ten times. CDR3 protein: CSARDGGDFAGNTIYF. The DNA for the CDR3 is TGCAGTGCTAGAGATGGTGGGGACTTCGCGGGGAACACCATATATTTT. The J gene is TRBJ1-3, the V gene TRBV20-1, with D tentatively TRBD1 (5 bases). CDR3 length: 16 amino acids. With 0 bases removed from V and 7 bases from J, the gap between germline ends came to 19 bases. Germline lookup yields CDR1 DFQATT and CDR2 SNEGSKA (reference sequence).

The gene calls are TRBV5-6 and TRBJ2-3; D uncertain. Looked up from germline, CDR1 is SGHDT and CDR2 is YYEEEE. V lost 1 base to trimming and J lost 8 bases, with 11 bases between them. CDR3 size: 13 residues. This CDR3 reads CASSLSTAATQYF. DNA of the CDR3: TGTGCCAGCAGCTTGTCCACTGCGGCTACGCAGTATTTT.

Only a few counts were recorded for this clonotype. The genes are TRBV9 and TRBJ2-2; 8 nucleotides match TRBD1. This CDR3 has 15 residues. The germline CDR1 and CDR2 sequences are SGDLS and YYNGEE. Trimming took 4 bases from V and 7 from J; bases not matched to a gene: 9. CDR3 loop: CASSPRQGSFGELFF. The CDR3 DNA reads as TGTGCCAGCAGCCCCAGACAGGGGAGCTTCGGGGAGCTGTTTTTT.

This clonotype has a handful of counts. V gene TRBV27 combines with J gene TRBJ2-5; 8 bases map to TRBD2. The trim removed 6 bases at V and 6 bases at J, leaving 9 bases unmatched. The germline V gene has CDR1 MNHEY and CDR2 SMNVEV (reference sequence). This CDR3 is 14 amino acids long. CDR3 region: CASSRPGLGKTQYF. As DNA, the CDR3 is TGTGCCAGCAGCCGCCCGGGACTAGGAAAGACCCAGTACTTC.

This clonotype was seen a few times. The chain has TRBV2 and TRBJ2-7; D is unresolved. Germline lookup yields CDR1 SNHLY and CDR2 FYNNEI. The CDR3 sequence is 12 residues long. V was pared by 6 bases and J by 3 bases, with 9 bases between. CDR3 protein: CASSQLGYEQYV. CDR3 bases: TGTGCCAGCAGCCAGTTGGGCTACGAGCAGTACGTC.

At least ten counts were recorded for this clonotype. The CDR3 spells CASSQGTGNEQFF. The CDR3 DNA reads as TGCGCCAGCAGCCAAGGGACAGGGAATGAGCAGTTCTTC. V usage is TRBV4-1 and J usage is TRBJ2-1; the match to TRBD1 covers 8 bases. CDR1 and CDR2 (germline): MGHRA, YSYEKL. Trimming at V came to 1 base and at J to 7 bases, leaving 0 bases not matched to a gene. CDR3 length equals 13 residues.